This T cell receptor (beta chain) is from a study of PD-1 blockade in mismatch repair-deficient tumors. This CDR3 is built from 13 residues. V gave up 1 base and J gave up 5 bases, with 6 bases separating them. Germline CDR1 reads SEHNR; CDR2 reads FQNEAQ (reference sequence). TCRdb keeps only in-frame clones here, not all; method: immunoSEQ multiplex PCR. The sample contains roughly 130,000 clones, about 88% of which appear only once. This clonotype was obtained from an adult with mismatch repair-deficient cancer. The source material was peripheral blood, sampled almost 74 weeks after starting pembrolizumab. The chain is built from TRBV7-9 and TRBJ2-1; D gene uncertain. The CDR3 nucleotides read TGTGCCAGCAGCTTAGACCCAAACAATGAGCAGTTCTTC. Its translation is CASSLDPNNEQFF.